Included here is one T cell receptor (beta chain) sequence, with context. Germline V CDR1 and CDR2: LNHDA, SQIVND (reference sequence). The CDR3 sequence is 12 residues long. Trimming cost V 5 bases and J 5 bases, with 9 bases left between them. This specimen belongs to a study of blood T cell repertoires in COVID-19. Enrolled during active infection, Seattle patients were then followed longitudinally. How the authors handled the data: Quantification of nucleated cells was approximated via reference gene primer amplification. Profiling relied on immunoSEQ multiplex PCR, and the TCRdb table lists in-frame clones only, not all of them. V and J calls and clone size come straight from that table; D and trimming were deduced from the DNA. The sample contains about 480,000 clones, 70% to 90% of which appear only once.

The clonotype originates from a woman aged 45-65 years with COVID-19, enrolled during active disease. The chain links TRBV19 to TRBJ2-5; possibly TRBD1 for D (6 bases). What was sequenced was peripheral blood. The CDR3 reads CASSFTGETQYF. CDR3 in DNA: TGTGCCAGTAGTTTTACAGGGGAGACCCAGTACTTC.